This record looks at one T cell receptor (beta chain) sequence and its context. No antigen is known for it. The data were taken from a study of OX40 agonist ivuxolimab in advanced cancers. Study in general: Patients' therapy was ivuxolimab, an antibody that acts as an agonist of OX40 (CD134). One patient with hepatocellular carcinoma and two with cutaneous melanoma, three in all, had partial responses.

Only in-frame clones appear in the TCRdb table, and some are missing; sequencing was by immunoSEQ multiplex PCR. The sample lists about 36,000 clones; 88% were seen once. The study, taken as a whole, reports: Near-lowest levels of clonal expansion characterized partial responders at 0.1-3.0 mg/kg. Fewer expanded clones were found on average in CD4+ than in CD8+ T cells.

The receptor was derived from an adult with an advanced solid tumor such as melanoma, head and neck, liver or kidney cancer. The source was CD4+ or CD8+ T cells sorted from blood, collected in a trial of the OX40 agonist ivuxolimab.

CDR3 sequence (DNA): TGTGCCAGCAGTGTCCGGGACAGGGTCACAGATACGCAGTATTTT. Encoded protein: CASSVRDRVTDTQYF. V usage is TRBV6-1 and J usage is TRBJ2-3; 9 nucleotides match TRBD1. V was clipped by 4 bases and J by 2 bases; unmatched bases: 4. The CDR3 covers 15 residues. Germline-derived CDR1 and CDR2 are MNHNS and SASEGT.